The 17 T cell receptor beta chains presented below share a single source sample, sequenced in a study of blood T cell repertoires in COVID-19. The assay was immunoSEQ multiplex PCR, and TCRdb's table has in-frame clones only and misses some. The sample consists of about 250,000 clones, about 86% of them appearing once. The material sequenced was peripheral blood. These receptors were obtained from a man between 50 and 59 years old with active or convalescent COVID-19.

V gene TRBV11-3 combines with J gene TRBJ2-2, with 7 nucleotides matching TRBD2. V was clipped by 6 bases and J by 6 bases; unmatched bases: 10. There are 15 residues in the CDR3. CDR1 and CDR2 from the germline V gene are SGHNT and YENEEA. CDR3 loop: CASSRGRVPPGELFF. CDR3 in DNA: TGTGCCAGCAGTCGAGGGAGGGTTCCCCCCGGGGAGCTGTTTTTT.

This chain connects TRBV7-2 to TRBJ2-1; 8 nucleotides line up with TRBD1. The CDR3 runs to 16 residues. From germline, CDR1 is SGHTA and CDR2 FQGNSA. Trimming cost V 0 bases and J 6 bases; bases outside gene matches: 7. The CDR3 reads CASSLARQGSGNEQFF. CDR3 in DNA: TGTGCCAGCAGCTTAGCGAGACAGGGGTCGGGCAATGAGCAGTTCTTC.

In this sample, this clone turned up once. The rearrangement uses TRBV7-9 and TRBJ2-4; 8 bases align to TRBD1. The CDR3 totals 18 residues. Germline assignment: CDR1 SEHNR and CDR2 FQNEAQ (reference sequence). J gave up 1 base and V 1 base, and 9 bases lay outside the gene matches. The CDR3 DNA sequence: TGTGCCAGCAGCTTAGGATCCTTCAGGGGGCGGGCCAAAAACATTCAGTACTTC. Protein sequence: CASSLGSFRGRAKNIQYF.

The rearrangement links TRBV7-3 to TRBJ2-2; D not resolved. CDR1 is SGHTA, CDR2 FQGTGA, per germline. The CDR3 consists of 13 residues. V lost 5 bases to trimming and J lost 3 bases, with 7 bases between them. CDR3 in amino acids: CASSPTHTGELFF. In DNA, the CDR3 is TGTGCCAGCAGCCCTACCCACACCGGGGAGCTGTTTTTT. Combining the CDR3 with reference TRBV7-3 and TRBJ2-2 gives the whole variable domain GAGVSQTPSNKVTEKGKYVELRCDPISGHTALYWYRQSLGQGPEFLIYFQGTGAADDSGLPNDRFFAVRPEGSVSTLKIQRTERGDSAVYLCASSPTHTGELFFGEGSRLTVL.

The V call is TRBV24-1, the J call TRBJ2-3; D uncertain. V was shortened by 7 bases and J by 7 bases, with 14 bases between the two germline ends. CDR1 and CDR2 (germline): KGHDR, SFDVKD. The CDR3 loop spans 13 amino acids. The CDR3 spells CATSRSDSNTQYF. The DNA of the CDR3 is TGTGCCACCAGCCGCTCCGACTCAAATACGCAGTATTTT.

The J gene is TRBJ2-7, the V gene TRBV6-2 or TRBV6-3; weak D call: TRBD1 (6 bases). V lost 5 bases, J lost 3 bases, and 14 bases lay in between. This CDR3 is built from 14 residues. Germline V gene lookup returns CDR1 MNHEY and CDR2 SVGEGT. The CDR3 bases are TGTGCCAGCAGTCCAGGCAGGGGATTCTACGAGCAGTACTTC. This gives the protein CASSPGRGFYEQYF.

This chain links TRBV28 with TRBJ1-5; perhaps TRBD1 as D (5 bases). The germline V gene has CDR1 MDHEN and CDR2 SYDVKM. The CDR3 spans 14 residues. Trimming stripped 3 bases from V and 6 bases from J, with 12 bases between. The CDR3 DNA is TGTGCCAGCAGTTTTAGGGGTTTTAGTCAGCCCCAGCATTTT. Translated, it gives CASSFRGFSQPQHF.

The rearrangement joins TRBV30 to TRBJ2-3, with D possibly being TRBD1 (6 bases). CDR3 size: 13 residues. The V gene's germline CDR1 is GTSNPN and CDR2 SVGIG (reference sequence). The germline V and J ends were trimmed by 2 bases and 5 bases, with 11 bases remaining between them. In DNA form, the CDR3 reads TGTGCCTGGAGTCGAGAGGACAGAGATACGCAGTATTTT. Translation gives CAWSREDRDTQYF.

The chain uses TRBV24-1 and TRBJ2-3, with TRBD2 matching 15 bases. Looked up from germline, CDR1 is KGHDR and CDR2 is SFDVKD. With V trimmed by 7 bases and J by 4 bases, 11 bases remained unmatched. The CDR3 loop spans 18 amino acids. CDR3 region: CATSRTSGGATRSDTQYF. The CDR3 DNA reads as TGTGCCACCAGCAGGACTAGCGGGGGGGCGACACGCTCAGATACGCAGTATTTT.

V usage is TRBV30 and J usage is TRBJ1-2, with D possibly being TRBD1 (6 bases). Trimming took 3 bases from V and 8 from J, leaving 16 bases between them. Germline CDR1 and CDR2: GTSNPN and SVGIG (reference sequence). The CDR3 sequence is 13 residues long. The CDR3 sequence is CAWRSAGARGYTF. The CDR3 DNA sequence: TGTGCCTGGAGGTCCGCGGGGGCCAGGGGCTACACCTTC.

This clone was seen more than once but under ten times. The rearrangement uses TRBV4-2 and TRBJ2-4; 8 nucleotides line up with TRBD2. CDR3 length equals 16 residues. Trimming took 6 bases from V and 2 from J; bases not matched to a gene: 9. Germline assignment: CDR1 LGHNA and CDR2 YNFKEQ. CDR3: CASSPGGTESKNIQYF. The CDR3 DNA reads TGTGCCAGCAGTCCGGGAGGGACTGAGTCCAAAAACATTCAGTACTTC.

This clone was counted once. J is TRBJ2-5 and V is TRBV7-9; 7 bases line up with TRBD2. The germline gives CDR1 SEHNR, CDR2 FQNEAQ (reference sequence). The CDR3 spans 15 residues. The trim removed 1 base at V and 2 bases at J, leaving 4 bases unmatched. The CDR3 DNA reads as TGTGCCAGCAGCTTAGTTGCTAGCGGACAAGAGACCCAGTACTTC. Amino acids: CASSLVASGQETQYF. Filled out from reference TRBV7-9 and TRBJ2-5, the complete variable domain reads DTGVSQNPRHKITKRGQNVTFRCDPISEHNRLYWYRQTLGQGPEFLTYFQNEAQLEKSRLLSDRFSAERPKGSFSTLEIQRTEQGDSAMYLCASSLVASGQETQYFGPGTRLLVL.

This rearrangement joins TRBV5-1 to TRBJ1-2; D not resolved. V was shortened by 0 bases and J by 4 bases, with 10 bases between the two germline ends. Germline-derived CDR1 and CDR2 are SGHRS and YFSETQ. CDR3 length equals 14 residues. In DNA, the CDR3 is TGCGCCAGCAGCTTGGCCCAGTCCTCCTATGGCTACACCTTC. Its translation is CASSLAQSSYGYTF.

The chain joins TRBV5-4 to TRBJ2-2; the D gene is possibly TRBD1 (7 bases). Germline V gene data show CDR1 as SGHNT and CDR2 as YYREEE (reference sequence). Trimming stripped 0 bases from V and 5 bases from J, with 11 bases between. The CDR3 is 15 amino acids. The CDR3 DNA reads as TGTGCCAGCAGCTTGGCAGGGGGGAAGACCGGGGAGCTGTTTTTT. Protein product: CASSLAGGKTGELFF.

The V call is TRBV9, the J call TRBJ1-1; 9 bases align to TRBD1. CDR3 length: 15 amino acids. The germline V gene has CDR1 SGDLS and CDR2 YYNGEE. V was pared by 3 bases and J by 4 bases, with 7 bases of the junction left unmatched. CDR3 in DNA: TGTGCCAGCAGCGCCCGGACAGGGGTGTTCACTGAAGCTTTCTTT. This gives the protein CASSARTGVFTEAFF.

In this sample, this clone turned up a few times. The chain has TRBV7-8 and TRBJ1-1; no reliable D call. Per germline, CDR1 SGHVS and CDR2 FQNEAQ. Trimming removed 5 bases from V and 0 bases from J, with 10 bases in between. The CDR3 sequence is 14 residues long. The CDR3 nucleotides are TGTGCCAGCAGCCCATACACGTTGAACACTGAAGCTTTCTTT. Translation gives CASSPYTLNTEAFF. Complete variable domain (other parts from reference TRBV7-8 and TRBJ1-1): GAGVSQSPRYKVAKRGQDVALRCDPISGHVSLFWYQQALGQGPEFLTYFQNEAQLDKSGLPSDRFFAERPEGSVSTLKIQRTQQEDSAVYLCASSPYTLNTEAFFGQGTRLTVV.

The V and J genes are TRBV5-3 and TRBJ1-1, with D uncertain. TRBV5-3 is marked as an open reading frame, function uncertain. This CDR3 contains 14 residues. V gave up 0 bases and J gave up 3 bases, with 9 bases separating them. As DNA, the CDR3 is TGTGCCAGAAGCTTGGCGGGTCGGGACACTGAAGCTTTCTTT. It translates to CARSLAGRDTEAFF.